This T cell receptor beta chain originates from a study of T cell responses to AZD1222 COVID-19 vaccine. General observations from the study: There were vaccine-associated CD4 TCRs across spike, dominant at 160-218 and 743-854. Rises in breadth and depth of Spike-specific TCRs came after two AZD1222 doses. AZD1222 recipients seropositive at baseline numbered only five or six. Mostly white British, mostly female donors; authors suggested clonal diversity may be underestimated.

The method was immunoSEQ multiplex PCR; TCRdb's version includes in-frame clones alone and lacks a portion of them. Seen here are 100,000 to 150,000 clones, around 90% observed once, and the top ten hold around 4.5%. Per germline, CDR1 LNHDA and CDR2 SQIVND (reference sequence). The CDR3 has 13 residues. V lost 3 bases to trimming and J lost 1 base, with 6 bases between them. Concerning this clone itself: Its antigen is still unknown.

This sequence joins TRBV19 and TRBJ1-1; D not certain. The TCR was taken from an adult in good health. The source was peripheral blood, collected on day 0 of MenACWY control vaccination. The CDR3 DNA is TGTGCCAGTAGTATGGCAGCGAACACTGAAGCTTTCTTT. Translated: CASSMAANTEAFF.